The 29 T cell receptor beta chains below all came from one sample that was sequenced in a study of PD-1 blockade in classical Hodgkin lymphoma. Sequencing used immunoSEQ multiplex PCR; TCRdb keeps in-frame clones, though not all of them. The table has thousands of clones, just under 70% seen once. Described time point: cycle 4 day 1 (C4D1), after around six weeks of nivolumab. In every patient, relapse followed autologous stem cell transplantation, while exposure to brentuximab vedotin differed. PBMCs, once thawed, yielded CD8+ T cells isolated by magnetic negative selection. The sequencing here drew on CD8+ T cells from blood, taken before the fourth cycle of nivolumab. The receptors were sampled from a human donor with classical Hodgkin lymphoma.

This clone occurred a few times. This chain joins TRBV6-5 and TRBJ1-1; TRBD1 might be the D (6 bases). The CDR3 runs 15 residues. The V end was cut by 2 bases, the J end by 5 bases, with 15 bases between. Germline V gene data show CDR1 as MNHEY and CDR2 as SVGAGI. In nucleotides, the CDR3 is TGTGCCAGCAGTTACGATACAGGGCTGACAACTGAAGCTTTCTTT. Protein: CASSYDTGLTTEAFF.

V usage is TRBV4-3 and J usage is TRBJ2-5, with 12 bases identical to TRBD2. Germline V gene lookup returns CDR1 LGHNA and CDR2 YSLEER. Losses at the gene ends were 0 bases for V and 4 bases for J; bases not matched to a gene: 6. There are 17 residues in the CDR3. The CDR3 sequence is CASSQESSGGAGETQYF. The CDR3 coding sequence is TGCGCCAGCAGCCAAGAGTCTAGCGGGGGGGCCGGAGAGACCCAGTACTTC.

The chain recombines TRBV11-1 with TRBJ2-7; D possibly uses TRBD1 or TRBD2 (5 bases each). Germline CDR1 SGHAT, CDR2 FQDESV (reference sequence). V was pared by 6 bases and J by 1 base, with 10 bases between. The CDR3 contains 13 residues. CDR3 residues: CASREGLSYEQYF. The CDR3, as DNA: TGTGCCAGCAGAGAGGGGTTATCCTACGAGCAGTACTTC.

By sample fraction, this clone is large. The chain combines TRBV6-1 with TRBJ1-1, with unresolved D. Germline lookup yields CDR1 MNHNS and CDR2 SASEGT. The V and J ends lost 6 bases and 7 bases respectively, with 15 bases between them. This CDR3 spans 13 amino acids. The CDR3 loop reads CASRPRFFDEAFF. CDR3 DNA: TGTGCCAGCAGACCGAGGTTTTTCGATGAAGCTTTCTTT.

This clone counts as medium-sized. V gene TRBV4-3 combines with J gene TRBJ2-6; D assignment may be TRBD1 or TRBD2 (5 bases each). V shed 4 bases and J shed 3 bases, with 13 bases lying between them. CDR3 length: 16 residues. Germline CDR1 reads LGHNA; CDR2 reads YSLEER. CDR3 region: CASSPYEGSGANVLTF. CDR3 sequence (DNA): TGCGCCAGCAGCCCTTACGAGGGGAGTGGGGCCAACGTCCTGACTTTC.

CDR3 sequence (DNA): TGTGCCAGCAGCGTCTCAGGACACAACTATGGCTACACCTTC. This sequence encodes CASSVSGHNYGYTF. This chain uses TRBV9 with TRBJ1-2; D may be TRBD1 (5 bases). Trimming took off 2 bases at V and 2 bases at J, with 10 bases between the two ends. Germline values: CDR1 SGDLS, CDR2 YYNGEE. The CDR3 contains 14 residues.

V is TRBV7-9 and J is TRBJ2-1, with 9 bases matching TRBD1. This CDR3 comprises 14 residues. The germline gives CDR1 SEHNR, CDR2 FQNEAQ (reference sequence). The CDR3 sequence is CAHPDGDRVNEQFF. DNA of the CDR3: TGTGCGCACCCGGATGGGGACAGGGTGAATGAGCAGTTCTTC.

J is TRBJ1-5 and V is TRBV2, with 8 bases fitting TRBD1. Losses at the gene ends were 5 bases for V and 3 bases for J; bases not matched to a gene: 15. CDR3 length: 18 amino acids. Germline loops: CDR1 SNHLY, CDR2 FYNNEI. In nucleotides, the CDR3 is TGTGCCAGCAGTCCCGGACAGGGTTTTCCCGTTTACAATCAGCCCCAGCATTTT. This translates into CASSPGQGFPVYNQPQHF.

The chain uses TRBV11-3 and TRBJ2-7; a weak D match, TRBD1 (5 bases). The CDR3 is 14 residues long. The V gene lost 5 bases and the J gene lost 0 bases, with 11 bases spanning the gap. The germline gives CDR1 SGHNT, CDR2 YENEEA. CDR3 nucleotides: TGTGCCAGCAGCGCAGGGCGCAGCTCCTACGAGCAGTACTTC. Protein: CASSAGRSSYEQYF.

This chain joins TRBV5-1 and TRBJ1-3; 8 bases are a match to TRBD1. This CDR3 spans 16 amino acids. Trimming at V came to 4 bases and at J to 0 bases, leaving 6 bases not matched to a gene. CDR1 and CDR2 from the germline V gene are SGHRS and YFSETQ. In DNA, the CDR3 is TGCGCCAGCAGCACGGGACAGGCGAGCTCTGGAAACACCATATATTTT. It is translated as CASSTGQASSGNTIYF.

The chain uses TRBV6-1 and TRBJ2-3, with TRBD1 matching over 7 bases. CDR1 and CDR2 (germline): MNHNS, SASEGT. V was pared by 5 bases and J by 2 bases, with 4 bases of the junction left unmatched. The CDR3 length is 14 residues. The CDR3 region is CASSQTGNTDTQYF. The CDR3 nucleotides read TGTGCCAGCAGTCAGACAGGGAACACAGATACGCAGTATTTT.

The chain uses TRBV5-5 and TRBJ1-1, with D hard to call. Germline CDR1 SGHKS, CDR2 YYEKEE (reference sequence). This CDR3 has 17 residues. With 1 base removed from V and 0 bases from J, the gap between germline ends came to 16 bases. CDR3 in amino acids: CASSLPPRTVMNTEAFF. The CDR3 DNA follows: TGTGCCAGCAGCTTGCCTCCCCGGACGGTTATGAACACTGAAGCTTTCTTT.

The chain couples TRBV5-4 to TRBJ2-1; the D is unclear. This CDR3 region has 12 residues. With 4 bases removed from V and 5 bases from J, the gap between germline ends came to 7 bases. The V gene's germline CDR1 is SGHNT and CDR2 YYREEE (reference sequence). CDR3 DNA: TGTGCCAGCAGCGGGTGGGACAATGAGCAGTTCTTC. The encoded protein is CASSGWDNEQFF.

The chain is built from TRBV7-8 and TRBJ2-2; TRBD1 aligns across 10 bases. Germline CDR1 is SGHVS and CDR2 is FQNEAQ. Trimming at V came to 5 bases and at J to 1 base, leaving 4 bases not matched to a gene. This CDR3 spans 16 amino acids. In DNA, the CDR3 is TGTGCCAGCAGCAACCGGGACAGGGGGAACACCGGGGAGCTGTTTTTT. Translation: CASSNRDRGNTGELFF.

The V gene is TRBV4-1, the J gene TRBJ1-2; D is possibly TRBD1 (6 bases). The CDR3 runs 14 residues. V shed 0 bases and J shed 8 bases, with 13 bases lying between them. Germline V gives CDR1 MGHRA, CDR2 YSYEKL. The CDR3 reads CASSQEGGMGGYTF. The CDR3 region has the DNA TGCGCCAGCAGCCAAGAAGGGGGAATGGGGGGCTACACCTTC.

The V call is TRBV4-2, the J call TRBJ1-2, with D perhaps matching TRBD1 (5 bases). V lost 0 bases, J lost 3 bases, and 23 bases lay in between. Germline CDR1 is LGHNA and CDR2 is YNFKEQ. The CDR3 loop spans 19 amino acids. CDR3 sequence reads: CASSQEEGSAFVLDYGYTF. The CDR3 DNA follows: TGTGCCAGCAGCCAAGAAGAGGGGTCTGCCTTTGTTCTCGACTATGGCTACACCTTC.

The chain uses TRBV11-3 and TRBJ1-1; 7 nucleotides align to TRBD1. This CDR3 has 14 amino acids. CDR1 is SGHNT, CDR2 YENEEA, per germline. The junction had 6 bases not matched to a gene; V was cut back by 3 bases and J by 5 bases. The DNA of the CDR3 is TGTGCCAGCAGCTTCCAGGGGGAGCAGACTGAAGCTTTCTTT. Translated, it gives CASSFQGEQTEAFF.

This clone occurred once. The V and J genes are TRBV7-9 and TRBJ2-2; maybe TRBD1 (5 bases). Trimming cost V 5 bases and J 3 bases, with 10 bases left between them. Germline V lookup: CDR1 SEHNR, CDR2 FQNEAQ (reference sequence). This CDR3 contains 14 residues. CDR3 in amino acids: CASSIDSYTGELFF. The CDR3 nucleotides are TGTGCCAGCAGCATTGACAGCTACACCGGGGAGCTGTTTTTT.

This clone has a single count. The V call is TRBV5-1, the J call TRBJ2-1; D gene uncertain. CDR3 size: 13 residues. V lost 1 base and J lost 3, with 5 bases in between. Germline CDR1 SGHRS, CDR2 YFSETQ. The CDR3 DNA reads TGCGCCAGCAGCTTGATCGGCTACAATGAGCAGTTCTTC. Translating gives CASSLIGYNEQFF.

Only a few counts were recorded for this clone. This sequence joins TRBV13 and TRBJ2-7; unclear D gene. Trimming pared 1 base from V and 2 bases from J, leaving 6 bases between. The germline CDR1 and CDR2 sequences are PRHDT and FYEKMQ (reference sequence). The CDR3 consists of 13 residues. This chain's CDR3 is CASSLAGTYEQYF. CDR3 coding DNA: TGTGCCAGCAGCTTAGCGGGTACCTACGAGCAGTACTTC.

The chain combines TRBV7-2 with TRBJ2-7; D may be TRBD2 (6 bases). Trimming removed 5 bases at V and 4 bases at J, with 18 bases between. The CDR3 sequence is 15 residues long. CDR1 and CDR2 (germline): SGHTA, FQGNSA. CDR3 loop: CASSVQPGSLYEQYF. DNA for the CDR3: TGTGCCAGCAGCGTGCAGCCCGGGAGCCTATACGAGCAGTACTTC.

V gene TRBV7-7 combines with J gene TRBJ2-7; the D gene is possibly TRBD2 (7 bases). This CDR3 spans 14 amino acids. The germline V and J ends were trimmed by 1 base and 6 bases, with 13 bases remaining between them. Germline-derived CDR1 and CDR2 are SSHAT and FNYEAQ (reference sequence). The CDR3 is CASSLVGGRGEQYF. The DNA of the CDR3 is TGTGCCAGCAGCTTAGTCGGGGGGCGCGGCGAGCAGTACTTC.

In DNA, the CDR3 is TGTGCCAGCAGTTATAGCGATACGCAGTATTTT. It translates to CASSYSDTQYF. This chain joins TRBV6-5 and TRBJ2-3; D remains unclear. Germline CDR1 and CDR2: MNHEY and SVGAGI. V dropped 3 bases and J dropped 6 bases, with 4 bases sitting between them. The CDR3 loop spans 11 amino acids.

The CDR3 loop is CASSGWDNEQFF. CDR3 nucleotides: TGTGCCAGCAGCGGGTGGGACAATGAGCAGTTCTTC. The chain links TRBV12-1 to TRBJ2-1. TRBV12-1 constitutes a pseudogene. This CDR3 comprises 12 residues.

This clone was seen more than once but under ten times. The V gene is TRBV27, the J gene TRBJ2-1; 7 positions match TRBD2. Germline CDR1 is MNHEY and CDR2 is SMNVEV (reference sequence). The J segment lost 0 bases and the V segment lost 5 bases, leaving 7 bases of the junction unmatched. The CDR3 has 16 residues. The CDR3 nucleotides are TGTGCCAGCAGTCCTCCAGCGGGGAGCTCCTACAATGAGCAGTTCTTC. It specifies CASSPPAGSSYNEQFF.

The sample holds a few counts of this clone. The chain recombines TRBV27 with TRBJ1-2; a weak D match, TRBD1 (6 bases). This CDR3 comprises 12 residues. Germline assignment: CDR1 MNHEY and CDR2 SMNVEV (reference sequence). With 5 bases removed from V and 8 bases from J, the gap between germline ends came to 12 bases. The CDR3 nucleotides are TGTGCCAGCAGTAACAGGGCTTGGGGCTACACCTTC. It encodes CASSNRAWGYTF.

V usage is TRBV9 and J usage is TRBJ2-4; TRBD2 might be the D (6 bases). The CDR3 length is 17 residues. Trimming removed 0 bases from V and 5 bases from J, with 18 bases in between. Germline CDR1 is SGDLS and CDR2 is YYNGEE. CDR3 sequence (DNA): TGTGCCAGCAGCGTAGCCTTGGGGAGCGGAGGGGAAAACATTCAGTACTTC. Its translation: CASSVALGSGGENIQYF.

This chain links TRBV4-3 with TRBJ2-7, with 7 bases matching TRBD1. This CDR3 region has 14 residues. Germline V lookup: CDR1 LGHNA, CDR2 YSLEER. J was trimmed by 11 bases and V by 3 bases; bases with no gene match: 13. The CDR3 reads CASSQTGTAPRKYF. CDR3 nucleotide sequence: TGCGCCAGCAGCCAGACGGGGACAGCACCACGAAAGTACTTC.

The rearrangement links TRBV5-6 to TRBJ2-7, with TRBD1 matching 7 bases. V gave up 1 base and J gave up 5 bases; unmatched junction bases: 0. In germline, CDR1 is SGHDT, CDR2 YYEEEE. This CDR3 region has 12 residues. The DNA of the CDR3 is TGTGCCAGCAGCTTGACAGGGGACGAGCAGTACTTC. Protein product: CASSLTGDEQYF.